Shown below are 28 T cell receptor beta chains from a single sample sequenced in a study of CD8 T cells in ankylosing spondylitis. Overall study results and limits: Typical of ankylosing spondylitis blood, it appeared, was a TCR beta motif of under 10 highly homologous variants.

No antigen has been assigned to these receptors. In TCRdb, the 5' RACE reads were re-called with MiXCR into one record per CDR3 protein. Of about 510,000 distinct CDR3 sequences detected, roughly 5.2% appear once; the ten largest clones hold roughly 3.5%. Source material: blood, either unsorted or a sorted T cell fraction (not recorded which). The receptor set was obtained from a male donor with ankylosing spondylitis.

The J gene is TRBJ1-1, the V gene TRBV5-1; weak D call: TRBD1 (5 bases). Between the trimmed V and J ends, which lost 2 bases and 1 base, there was a span of 12 bases. The CDR3 consists of 15 residues. Germline assignment: CDR1 SGHRS and CDR2 YFSETQ. The CDR3 spells CASSFGTVRNTEAFF. The CDR3 DNA sequence: TGCGCCAGCAGCTTCGGGACGGTGAGGAACACTGAAGCTTTCTTT.

This clonotype was detected many times. The chain is built from TRBV6-5 and TRBJ1-4; D is unclear. Germline V gene sequence: CDR1 MNHEY, CDR2 SVGAGI. The CDR3 is 15 amino acids. V was cut by 3 bases and J by 7 bases, with 15 bases left in between. The CDR3 loop reads CASSYRFRTGEKLFF. The CDR3 DNA reads TGTGCCAGCAGTTATAGGTTTCGTACGGGTGAAAAACTGTTTTTT.

The table lists this clonotype with many counts. The chain carries TRBV12-3 or TRBV12-4 and TRBJ2-2; 11 bases are shared with TRBD2. The J segment lost 1 base and the V segment lost 6 bases, leaving 16 bases of the junction unmatched. The CDR3 is 20 residues long. In DNA, the CDR3 is TGTGCCAGCAGCGCCTCCGGGACTCCCCTAGCGGGAGGGAACACCGGGGAGCTGTTTTTT. Protein sequence: CASSASGTPLAGGNTGELFF.

Many counts were recorded for this clonotype. The rearrangement links TRBV7-9 to TRBJ2-5, with TRBD2 as a possible D gene (6 bases). This CDR3 is built from 13 residues. V shed 2 bases and J shed 5 bases, with 9 bases lying between them. Germline V lookup: CDR1 SEHNR, CDR2 FQNEAQ (reference sequence). The CDR3 loop reads CASSLMEGETQYF. CDR3 sequence (DNA): TGTGCCAGCAGCTTAATGGAGGGGGAGACCCAGTACTTC.

The V call is TRBV5-1, the J call TRBJ1-1; D is possibly TRBD1 (5 bases). CDR1 is SGHRS and CDR2 is YFSETQ in the germline V gene. The CDR3 contains 14 residues. Trimming cost V 4 bases and J 1 base, with 11 bases left between them. CDR3 sequence: CASSVRQQNTEAFF. The CDR3 DNA sequence: TGCGCCAGCAGCGTAAGACAGCAGAACACTGAAGCTTTCTTT.

The chain has TRBV4-3 and TRBJ2-3; possibly TRBD1 or TRBD2 for D (6 bases each). The CDR3 loop spans 16 amino acids. Germline CDR1 is LGHNA and CDR2 is YSLEER. V lost 2 bases, J lost 0 bases, and 12 bases lay in between. The CDR3, as DNA: TGCGCCAGCAGCCAACAGACGGGGGCGAGCACAGATACGCAGTATTTT. Its protein product is CASSQQTGASTDTQYF.

This clonotype came up many times. The rearrangement joins TRBV5-1 to TRBJ2-1; 14 nucleotides agree with TRBD2. V shed 5 bases, J shed 14 bases, and the junction held 12 bases outside the gene matches. Germline values: CDR1 SGHRS, CDR2 YFSETQ. The CDR3 consists of 15 residues. The CDR3 DNA reads as TGCGCCAGCAGTTCCGCCGGGACTAGCGGGAGTCGAAAGTTCTTC. It yields the protein CASSSAGTSGSRKFF.

This clonotype was found many times. V usage is TRBV5-1 and J usage is TRBJ2-3, with 9 bases aligning to TRBD2. The V gene end was trimmed by 1 base and the J gene end by 0 bases; junction bases not matched to a gene: 15. This CDR3 region has 20 residues. The germline V gene encodes CDR1 SGHRS and CDR2 YFSETQ. The CDR3 DNA sequence: TGCGCCAGCAGCTTGAGTCGCGCTAGCGGGACGTTGGGTAGCACAGATACGCAGTATTTT. It translates to CASSLSRASGTLGSTDTQYF.

The chain links TRBV11-1 to TRBJ2-3; D may be TRBD2 (7 bases). Per the germline V gene, CDR1 is SGHAT and CDR2 is FQDESV (reference sequence). The V gene lost 0 bases and the J gene lost 2 bases, with 18 bases spanning the gap. The length of the CDR3 is 18 residues. DNA for the CDR3: TGTGCCAGCAGCTTAGCGCGTCAGCGGGGACAAGACACAGATACGCAGTATTTT. As protein: CASSLARQRGQDTDTQYF.

This clonotype was picked up many times. V gene TRBV15 combines with J gene TRBJ1-2, with a tentative D call TRBD1 (5 bases). Germline assignment: CDR1 LNHNV and CDR2 YYDKDF (reference sequence). The CDR3 loop spans 14 amino acids. Trimming stripped 3 bases from V and 4 bases from J, with 12 bases between. In DNA, the CDR3 is TGTGCCACCAGCAGTTCCGGGACGGTCTATGGCTACACCTTC. This encodes CATSSSGTVYGYTF.

This clonotype was observed many times. This rearrangement joins TRBV29-1 to TRBJ1-3; unclear D gene. With 1 base removed from V and 0 bases from J, the gap between germline ends came to 7 bases. The CDR3 is 14 residues long. Germline assignment: CDR1 SQVTM and CDR2 ANQGSEA. CDR3 nucleotide sequence: TGCAGCGTTGAAGGACAACTCTCTGGAAACACCATATATTTT. It encodes CSVEGQLSGNTIYF.

The table lists this clonotype with many counts. The rearrangement uses TRBV24-1 and TRBJ1-1; 7 bases line up with TRBD1. Germline V gene lookup returns CDR1 KGHDR and CDR2 SFDVKD. The V and J ends lost 8 bases and 5 bases, in that order; junction bases with no gene match: 7. CDR3 length: 13 amino acids. In DNA, the CDR3 is TGTGCCACCACCAACGACAGGGCTACTGAAGCTTTCTTT. It is translated as CATTNDRATEAFF.

There are many counts of this clonotype. This chain connects TRBV20-1 to TRBJ1-6, with TRBD1 as a possible D gene (6 bases). Trimming shortened V by 3 bases and J by 8 bases, and 17 bases separated the two germline ends. The CDR3 loop spans 15 amino acids. Per germline, CDR1 DFQATT and CDR2 SNEGSKA (reference sequence). The DNA of the CDR3 is TGCAGTGCTAGCGATCAGGGGATGGTGGATTCACCCCTCCACTTT. This codes for CSASDQGMVDSPLHF.

This clonotype was recorded many times. The J gene is TRBJ2-4, the V gene TRBV12-3 or TRBV12-4; D possibly corresponds to TRBD2 (6 bases). V was pared by 5 bases and J by 3 bases, with 17 bases between. The CDR3 is made up of 16 amino acids. CDR3 nucleotide sequence: TGTGCCAGCAGTCGACCGGGAGATTGGGACAAAAACATTCAGTACTTC. It specifies CASSRPGDWDKNIQYF.

There are many counts of this clonotype. This chain joins TRBV12-5 and TRBJ1-1; D is possibly TRBD1 (5 bases). Trimming removed 6 bases from V and 2 bases from J, with 10 bases in between. The germline CDR1 and CDR2 sequences are LGHNT and FRNRAP. This CDR3 is 13 amino acids long. The CDR3 sequence: CASGFGTNTEAFF. The CDR3 DNA reads TGTGCTAGTGGATTCGGGACTAACACTGAAGCTTTCTTT.

This clonotype was counted at least ten times. The rearrangement joins TRBV29-1 to TRBJ1-1, with 7 bases matching TRBD1. This CDR3 contains 14 residues. Germline values: CDR1 SQVTM, CDR2 ANQGSEA. V lost 6 bases to trimming and J lost 0 bases; unmatched junction nucleotides: 7. CDR3 sequence reads: CSVERQGVNTEAFF. The CDR3 region has the DNA TGCAGCGTAGAACGACAGGGTGTGAACACTGAAGCTTTCTTT.

The sample holds many counts of this clonotype. J is TRBJ2-5 and V is TRBV20-1; perhaps TRBD2 as D (6 bases). The CDR3 is 14 amino acids. V was clipped by 6 bases and J by 5 bases, with 19 bases between them. Germline V gene data show CDR1 as DFQATT and CDR2 as SNEGSKA (reference sequence). The CDR3 spells CSAPGGAGRETQYF. The CDR3 DNA reads as TGCAGTGCCCCGGGCGGGGCAGGAAGGGAGACCCAGTACTTC.

This clonotype occurred a few times. Here the CDR3 reads CSASGVPDRGSNYGYTF. As DNA, the CDR3 is TGCAGTGCTAGTGGGGTTCCCGACAGGGGAAGTAACTATGGCTACACCTTC. J is TRBJ1-2 and V is TRBV20-1; TRBD1 matches 8 bases. V lost 3 bases, J lost 1 base, and 13 bases stayed unmatched. The germline V gene encodes CDR1 DFQATT and CDR2 SNEGSKA (reference sequence). There are 17 residues in the CDR3.

As to this clonotype: This could be a read error, since a much larger clone is one nucleotide away. The V and J genes are TRBV7-2 and TRBJ1-2, with 7 bases lining up with TRBD1. Germline V gene sequence: CDR1 SGHTA, CDR2 FQGNSA. This CDR3 region has 13 residues. CDR3: CASSKTGDYGNTF. CDR3 bases: TGTGCCAGCAGCAAAACAGGGGACTATGGCAACACCTTC.

The rearrangement links TRBV7-2 to TRBJ2-1; either TRBD1 or TRBD2 may fit D (5 bases each). The germline V gene encodes CDR1 SGHTA and CDR2 FQGNSA. The V and J ends lost 7 bases and 10 bases respectively, with 20 bases between them. The CDR3 totals 14 residues. The CDR3 region is CASTSGTSGVEQFF. Written as DNA, the CDR3 is TGTGCCAGCACCTCCGGGACCTCAGGTGTGGAGCAGTTCTTC.

This clonotype was seen many times. CDR3 DNA sequence: TGTGCTAGTGGTTTCGGCCGTTACGAGCAGTACTTC. Its protein is CASGFGRYEQYF. This chain joins TRBV12-5 and TRBJ2-7; D remains unclear. Germline V gene data show CDR1 as LGHNT and CDR2 as FRNRAP. This CDR3 comprises 12 residues. V was pared by 3 bases and J by 4 bases, with 7 bases between. Variable domain in full (rest from reference TRBV12-5 and TRBJ2-7): DARVTQTPRHKVTEMGQEVTMRCQPILGHNTVFWYRQTMMQGLELLAYFRNRAPLDDSGMPKDRFSAEMPDATLATLKIQPSEPRDSAVYFCASGFGRYEQYFGPGTRLTVT.

This clonotype was recorded many times. The V gene is TRBV9, the J gene TRBJ2-1; tentative D call: TRBD2 (5 bases). The CDR3 has 16 residues. With 4 bases removed from V and 5 bases from J, the gap between germline ends came to 19 bases. CDR1 is SGDLS and CDR2 is YYNGEE in the germline V gene. The CDR3 reads CASSPKTGSRNNEQFF. As DNA, the CDR3 is TGTGCCAGCAGCCCTAAGACGGGGAGTAGAAACAATGAGCAGTTCTTC.

At least ten counts were recorded for this clonotype. V and J are TRBV20-1 and TRBJ2-7; 12 positions agree with TRBD2. Per the germline V gene, CDR1 is DFQATT and CDR2 is SNEGSKA (reference sequence). The CDR3 runs 15 residues. Trimming took 7 bases from V and 5 from J; bases not matched to a gene: 12. This CDR3 reads CSVLRLAGVANEQYF. The CDR3 nucleotides read TGCAGTGTCCTGAGACTAGCGGGGGTCGCTAACGAGCAGTACTTC.

This clonotype was seen ten or more times. V is TRBV5-1 and J is TRBJ1-1; D is unclear. This CDR3 region has 13 residues. Germline CDR1 reads SGHRS; CDR2 reads YFSETQ. V was cut by 3 bases and J by 1 base, with 7 bases left in between. The CDR3 region has the DNA TGCGCCAGCAGCTCAGCAGAGAACACTGAAGCTTTCTTT. The encoded protein is CASSSAENTEAFF.

The chain combines TRBV20-1 with TRBJ1-1; D unresolved. V was cut by 0 bases and J by 4 bases, with 9 bases left in between. The germline V gene encodes CDR1 DFQATT and CDR2 SNEGSKA (reference sequence). This CDR3 comprises 13 residues. The CDR3 DNA follows: TGCAGTGCTAGAGAGAATTTATTCACTGAAGCTTTCTTT. Translation: CSARENLFTEAFF.

As regards this clonotype: This may arise from a read error, as a much more abundant clone is one base away. The rearrangement links TRBV20-1 to TRBJ2-5; TRBD2 aligns across 13 bases. The CDR3 loop spans 14 amino acids. Germline V gives CDR1 DFQATT, CDR2 SNEGSKA (reference sequence). In DNA form, the CDR3 reads TGCTGTGCTAGTACTAGCGGGAGGGAAGAGACCCAGTACTTC. Amino acid sequence: CCASTSGREETQYF.

This clonotype was counted only a few times. The rearrangement links TRBV20-1 to TRBJ2-7; 8 bases line up with TRBD2. This CDR3 has 13 amino acids. V was pared by 6 bases and J by 0 bases, with 4 bases of the junction left unmatched. Per germline, CDR1 DFQATT and CDR2 SNEGSKA (reference sequence). CDR3 sequence reads: CSAPGGYSYEQYF. CDR3 DNA sequence: TGCAGTGCCCCGGGAGGGTACTCCTACGAGCAGTACTTC.

The CDR3 nucleotides are TGCGCCAGCAGCCGGTCGTCGACAGGCCGTGGGCAAGAGACCCAGTACTTC. It codes for CASSRSSTGRGQETQYF. This chain connects TRBV4-1 to TRBJ2-5, with D possibly TRBD1 on 6 matching bases. Per germline, CDR1 MGHRA and CDR2 YSYEKL. Trimming removed 4 bases from V and 2 bases from J, with 20 bases in between. The CDR3 covers 17 residues.